This T cell receptor beta chain appears in the sequencing data of a study of blood T cells in healthy people across ages. Study findings and constraints: Across the age range, TCR beta diversity per million T cells fell in a roughly linear way.

The CDR3 is 15 residues long. The germline CDR1 and CDR2 sequences are DFQATT and SNEGSKA (reference sequence). Total RNA, at least 6 micrograms per sample, came from PBMCs. Next came a second PCR, run for about 6 to 11 cycles, which used a sample-barcoded 5' primer along with a J-beta primer mix. One entry per CDR3 protein results from TCRdb running MiXCR on the 5' RACE reads. The data show about 400,000 distinct CDR3 sequences, about 55% seen once. As concerns this clonotype: Its target is unknown.

The chain links TRBV20-1 to TRBJ2-5, with TRBD2 as a possible D gene (7 bases). The J call is in doubt because the DNA end fits TRBJ2-7 better. The specimen sequenced was blood. The TCR comes from a man in his 60s in good health. The CDR3 bases are TGCAGTGCTAGAGACGGGGCGGGGGCCCACTACGAGCAGTACTTC. It specifies CSARDGAGAHYEQYF.